The 29 T cell receptor beta chains below were found in one sample sequenced in a study of blood T cell repertoires in COVID-19. Profiling relied on immunoSEQ multiplex PCR, and the TCRdb table lists in-frame clones only, not all of them. This sample carries 120,000 to 150,000 clones, about 70% of them seen once, and the ten largest clones take about 12%. Sequencing was carried out using peripheral blood. These receptors all come from a man at least 80 years old with acute or convalescent COVID-19.

The table lists this clone with a few counts. The rearrangement uses TRBV7-9 and TRBJ2-1; 9 nucleotides align to TRBD2. The V and J ends lost 6 bases and 7 bases, in that order; junction bases with no gene match: 7. Germline assignment: CDR1 SEHNR and CDR2 FQNEAQ (reference sequence). This CDR3 comprises 14 residues. The DNA of the CDR3 is TGTGCCAGCAGGTCCGGGACTAGCATAAATGAGCAGTTCTTC. Amino acids: CASRSGTSINEQFF.

The CDR3 is CASSAYLAGGTDTQYF. CDR3 DNA sequence: TGTGCCAGCAGCGCCTATCTAGCGGGGGGCACAGATACGCAGTATTTT. The rearrangement links TRBV9 to TRBJ2-3; 10 nucleotides match TRBD2. The V gene end was trimmed by 3 bases and the J gene end by 1 base; junction bases not matched to a gene: 5. This CDR3 spans 16 amino acids. Germline CDR1 reads SGDLS; CDR2 reads YYNGEE.

The chain uses TRBV29-1 and TRBJ2-3, with 10 bases identical to TRBD1. Germline V gene data show CDR1 as SQVTM and CDR2 as ANQGSEA. The CDR3 extends over 15 amino acids. V trimming: 4 bases; J trimming: 3 bases; junction bases outside the gene matches: 7. The chain's CDR3 is CSVATPGQGTDTQYF. The CDR3 region has the DNA TGCAGCGTTGCGACTCCGGGACAGGGGACAGATACGCAGTATTTT.

In this sample, this clone turned up a few times. V is TRBV27 and J is TRBJ2-7; a possible D gene is TRBD1 (5 bases). This CDR3 has 11 residues. Germline V lookup: CDR1 MNHEY, CDR2 SMNVEV (reference sequence). V was clipped by 2 bases and J by 6 bases, with 5 bases between them. DNA for the CDR3: TGTGCCAGCAGTTTACAGGGCGAGCAGTACTTC. The encoded protein is CASSLQGEQYF.

The chain links TRBV15 to TRBJ1-5; TRBD1 is a possible D gene (5 bases). This CDR3 region has 12 residues. Germline loops: CDR1 LNHNV, CDR2 YYDKDF (reference sequence). V lost 1 base to trimming and J lost 7 bases, with 5 bases between them. CDR3 in amino acids: CATSRGGQPQHF. CDR3 DNA sequence: TGTGCCACCAGCAGAGGGGGCCAGCCCCAGCATTTT. The entire variable domain, with the rest obtained from reference TRBV15 and TRBJ1-5, is as follows: DAMVIQNPRYQVTQFGKPVTLSCSQTLNHNVMYWYQQKSSQAPKLLFHYYDKDFNNEADTPDNFQSRRPNTSFCFLDIRSPGLGDTAMYLCATSRGGQPQHFGDGTRLSIL.

This clone occurred a few times. The genes are TRBV5-1 and TRBJ2-7; 7 positions agree with TRBD1. Germline assignment: CDR1 SGHRS and CDR2 YFSETQ. The V gene end was trimmed by 6 bases and the J gene end by 2 bases; junction bases not matched to a gene: 5. The CDR3 length is 13 residues. The CDR3 nucleotides are TGCGCCAGCACCCGGGACAGTACCTACGAGCAGTACTTC. Residues: CASTRDSTYEQYF.

Only a few counts were recorded for this clone. The genes are TRBV5-6 and TRBJ1-5; tentatively, D is TRBD1 (5 bases). Germline CDR1 reads SGHDT; CDR2 reads YYEEEE. V gave up 1 base and J gave up 1 base, with 18 bases separating them. CDR3 length equals 18 residues. CDR3 nucleotides: TGTGCCAGCAGCTTGTATGGGGCGCAGGTTGAGAGCAATCAGCCCCAGCATTTT. It yields the protein CASSLYGAQVESNQPQHF.

The rearrangement links TRBV9 to TRBJ1-3, with TRBD1 as a possible D gene (5 bases). The V end lost 4 bases, the J end lost 0 bases, and 14 bases lay between the germline ends. There are 16 residues in the CDR3. CDR1 SGDLS and CDR2 YYNGEE come from the germline V gene. CDR3: CASSPRTSPSGNTIYF. In DNA, the CDR3 is TGTGCCAGCAGCCCGCGGACAAGCCCCTCTGGAAACACCATATATTTT.

The rearrangement links TRBV5-1 to TRBJ1-1; no clear D gene. Germline-derived CDR1 and CDR2 are SGHRS and YFSETQ. With 2 bases removed from V and 0 bases from J, the gap between germline ends came to 5 bases. This CDR3 has 13 amino acids. The CDR3 DNA sequence: TGCGCCAGCAGCTTCACAGTGAACACTGAAGCTTTCTTT. Its protein product is CASSFTVNTEAFF.

V gene TRBV5-1 combines with J gene TRBJ1-2, with D possibly matching TRBD1 (5 bases). Germline V gives CDR1 SGHRS, CDR2 YFSETQ. V was pared by 3 bases and J by 0 bases, with 12 bases between. The CDR3 length is 15 residues. The CDR3 region has the DNA TGCGCCAGCAGCTCGGGGGACGCTGCTAACTATGGCTACACCTTC. Translating it yields CASSSGDAANYGYTF.

This clone occurred once. The chain joins TRBV29-1 to TRBJ2-7; 10 bases align to TRBD1. The trim removed 4 bases at V and 0 bases at J, leaving 3 bases unmatched. This CDR3 region has 14 residues. Germline V CDR1 and CDR2: SQVTM, ANQGSEA. DNA for the CDR3: TGCAGCGTTGTGGGACAGGGGAGCTCCTACGAGCAGTACTTC. The encoded protein is CSVVGQGSSYEQYF.

This clone turned up a few times. This rearrangement joins TRBV2 to TRBJ2-5; possible D gene TRBD2, 6 bases. The V gene's germline CDR1 is SNHLY and CDR2 FYNNEI. This CDR3 spans 14 amino acids. The V end was cut by 8 bases, the J end by 5 bases, with 18 bases between. CDR3 bases: TGTGCCAGCCGTGGGTGGGGCGGGGAGGAGACCCAGTACTTC. It specifies CASRGWGGEETQYF.

This chain uses TRBV7-8 with TRBJ1-1; TRBD1 agrees at 12 bases. CDR3 size: 16 residues. The V segment lost 5 bases and the J segment 5 bases; nucleotides outside the gene matches: 9. Germline CDR1 and CDR2: SGHVS and FQNEAQ. The CDR3 region is CASSPTGQGASTEAFF. CDR3 DNA: TGTGCCAGCAGCCCTACGGGACAGGGGGCAAGTACTGAAGCTTTCTTT.

This chain connects TRBV19 to TRBJ2-3, with 9 positions matching TRBD2. CDR3 length equals 17 residues. Germline V lookup: CDR1 LNHDA, CDR2 SQIVND (reference sequence). Germline trimming cut 5 bases from V and 0 bases from J; bases unmatched to any gene: 9. In DNA, the CDR3 is TGTGCCAGTAGTTTAAGGACTAGCGTACGTAGCACAGATACGCAGTATTTT. Translated, it gives CASSLRTSVRSTDTQYF.

The chain employs TRBV7-2 and TRBJ1-1; D not resolved. V lost 1 base and J lost 4, with 13 bases in between. This CDR3 spans 15 amino acids. CDR1 SGHTA and CDR2 FQGNSA come from the germline V gene. The CDR3 spells CASSLEGTGFTEAFF. The CDR3 bases are TGTGCCAGCAGCTTAGAAGGAACGGGGTTCACTGAAGCTTTCTTT.

V gene TRBV5-4 combines with J gene TRBJ1-6, with a weak D call TRBD1 (5 bases). V dropped 0 bases and J dropped 9 bases, with 16 bases sitting between them. The CDR3 sequence is 16 residues long. The germline gives CDR1 SGHNT, CDR2 YYREEE (reference sequence). CDR3 in DNA: TGTGCCAGCAGCTTGGCGCAGGGTACCACTCGTTCACCCCTCCACTTT. This sequence encodes CASSLAQGTTRSPLHF.

The chain joins TRBV5-6 to TRBJ2-3, with 10 bases fitting TRBD1. The junction had 7 bases not matched to a gene; V was cut back by 3 bases and J by 6 bases. Germline V lookup: CDR1 SGHDT, CDR2 YYEEEE. The CDR3 loop spans 15 amino acids. The CDR3 loop is CASSYRDRGMDTQYF. CDR3 DNA: TGTGCCAGCAGCTACCGGGACAGGGGAATGGATACGCAGTATTTT.

J is TRBJ1-1 and V is TRBV28; no firm D call. V was shortened by 6 bases and J by 7 bases, with 15 bases between the two germline ends. The CDR3 covers 13 residues. In germline, CDR1 is MDHEN, CDR2 SYDVKM. The CDR3, as DNA: TGTGCCAGCAGGTATCGAGAACGGGGTGAAGCTTTCTTT. It is translated as CASRYRERGEAFF.

Many counts were recorded for this clone. CDR3 DNA: TGTGCCAGCATGGTGAGTTACAATGAGCAGTTCTTC. Its translation: CASMVSYNEQFF. The chain carries TRBV2 and TRBJ2-1; no clear D gene. V was shortened by 7 bases and J by 4 bases, with 8 bases between the two germline ends. CDR1 SNHLY and CDR2 FYNNEI come from the germline V gene. The CDR3 runs 12 residues.

This sequence joins TRBV7-3 and TRBJ1-2; 8 bases line up with TRBD1. The germline gives CDR1 SGHTA, CDR2 FQGTGA. CDR3 length: 15 residues. V dropped 7 bases and J dropped 7; count of bases not matched to a gene: 14. The DNA for the CDR3 is TGTGCCAGCACCCTACTCCTGACAGGGGTCTTTGGCTACACCTTC. It yields the protein CASTLLLTGVFGYTF. The full variable domain, rest sourced from reference TRBV7-3 and TRBJ1-2, is GAGVSQTPSNKVTEKGKYVELRCDPISGHTALYWYRQSLGQGPEFLIYFQGTGAADDSGLPNDRFFAVRPEGSVSTLKIQRTERGDSAVYLCASTLLLTGVFGYTFGSGTRLTVV.

CDR3 sequence (DNA): TGTGCCACCAGTGATTTGGGACAGGGAGTGGCAGATACGCAGTATTTT. This encodes CATSDLGQGVADTQYF. The chain employs TRBV24-1 and TRBJ2-3, with TRBD1 matching over 8 bases. Germline V gene lookup returns CDR1 KGHDR and CDR2 SFDVKD. Losses at the gene ends were 0 bases for V and 4 bases for J; bases not matched to a gene: 5. The CDR3 loop spans 16 amino acids.

This rearrangement joins TRBV2 to TRBJ2-2; weak D call: TRBD2 (5 bases). The CDR3 is 14 amino acids. With 4 bases removed from V and 2 bases from J, the gap between germline ends came to 8 bases. Germline values: CDR1 SNHLY, CDR2 FYNNEI. CDR3 region: CASSGGLNTGELFF. The CDR3 DNA follows: TGTGCCAGCAGTGGAGGGCTTAACACCGGGGAGCTGTTTTTT.

This clone was counted once. The chain carries TRBV23-1 and TRBJ2-5; 13 bases match TRBD2. TRBV23-1 is identified as an open reading frame with a role that is uncertain. With 9 bases clipped from V and 9 bases from J, the junction kept 19 bases outside the gene matches. This CDR3 has 17 amino acids. CDR3 in DNA: TGCGCCAGGAAAAGGCTGGGACTAGCGGGGCCCGGGGGGGCCCAGTACTTC. Translation gives CARKRLGLAGPGGAQYF.

The chain carries TRBV6-6 and TRBJ1-2, with D hard to call. CDR1 MNHNY and CDR2 SVGAGI come from the germline V gene (reference sequence). The CDR3 runs to 14 residues. Trimming stripped 7 bases from V and 4 bases from J, with 16 bases between. The CDR3 reads CASTSPWSSYGYTF. As DNA, the CDR3 is TGTGCCAGCACCTCGCCTTGGTCCAGCTATGGCTACACCTTC.

The rearrangement uses TRBV5-6 and TRBJ1-2, with D maybe TRBD1 (6 bases). V gave up 4 bases and J gave up 8 bases, with 12 bases separating them. CDR3 length equals 12 residues. CDR1 is SGHDT and CDR2 is YYEEEE in the germline V gene. The CDR3: CASSPGTLGYTF. CDR3 sequence (DNA): TGTGCCAGCAGCCCAGGGACACTCGGCTACACCTTC.

This rearrangement joins TRBV19 to TRBJ1-1; TRBD1 matches 7 bases. Germline lookup yields CDR1 LNHDA and CDR2 SQIVND (reference sequence). The CDR3 covers 15 residues. V lost 0 bases to trimming and J lost 4 bases; unmatched junction nucleotides: 5. The CDR3 is CASSIDDRAGTEAFF. The DNA of the CDR3 is TGTGCCAGTAGTATAGACGACAGGGCCGGCACTGAAGCTTTCTTT.

This clone has only a few counts. The V gene is TRBV27, the J gene TRBJ1-6; TRBD1 might be the D (6 bases). Germline V gene sequence: CDR1 MNHEY, CDR2 SMNVEV (reference sequence). Trimming cost V 3 bases and J 7 bases, with 13 bases left between them. The CDR3 is 15 amino acids. The CDR3 here is CASSLTGPPNSPLHF. CDR3 bases: TGTGCCAGCAGTTTGACAGGACCCCCAAATTCACCCCTCCACTTT.

This clone was counted only a few times. This sequence joins TRBV7-8 and TRBJ1-5; 10 bases align to TRBD1. The CDR3 covers 15 residues. Germline values: CDR1 SGHVS, CDR2 FQNEAQ. Trimming took 7 bases from V and 4 from J; bases not matched to a gene: 7. CDR3 loop: CASTRGTGENQPQHF. DNA of the CDR3: TGTGCCAGCACTCGGGGGACAGGGGAGAATCAGCCCCAGCATTTT.

The chain couples TRBV28 to TRBJ1-5; D is uncertain. Per the germline V gene, CDR1 is MDHEN and CDR2 is SYDVKM. V was trimmed by 3 bases and J by 2 bases, leaving 11 bases between them. The CDR3 totals 15 residues. The CDR3 DNA reads TGTGCCAGCAGTTTGCAACATTATGGCAATCAGCCCCAGCATTTT. Translation: CASSLQHYGNQPQHF.